This T cell receptor (beta chain) was sequenced for a study of regulatory T cells in long-lasting Graves disease. Whole-study findings and limits: Between persistent patients, about 2,800 public clonotypes were shared, exceeding the 966 shared between new patients. It was peripheral blood alone, not thyroid tissue, that was studied. TCR diversity in persistent Graves' patients was below that of newly diagnosed ones. Gene preferences differed: TRBV28, TRBJ1-2, TRBJ2-5 in persistent cases.

This clonotype was recorded a few times. The antigen remains unidentified. Specified time point: persistent/refractory GD, antithyroid drugs over 5 years with positive TRAb. Isolated PBMC RNA provided the starting material for the TCR library. According to the study, TCR beta libraries were built with iRepertoire HTBI primers and CDR3-region Arm-PCR. MiXCR was run by TCRdb on the multiplex PCR reads, yielding one entry per CDR3 protein. The table records hundreds of thousands of distinct CDR3 sequences, about 22% of them present only once. Trimming took 3 bases from V and 2 from J; bases not matched to a gene: 2. Germline-derived CDR1 and CDR2 are SGDLS and YYNGEE. CDR3 size: 15 residues.

The sequence was obtained from a female donor with Graves disease. The chain employs TRBV9 and TRBJ2-2; TRBD1 matches at 9 bases. Specimen: peripheral blood mononuclear cells (PBMCs), collected when the disease was refractory, from a patient treated with antithyroid drugs. This CDR3 is CASSGTGVNTGELFF. The CDR3 DNA is TGTGCCAGCAGCGGGACAGGGGTAAACACCGGGGAGCTGTTTTTT.